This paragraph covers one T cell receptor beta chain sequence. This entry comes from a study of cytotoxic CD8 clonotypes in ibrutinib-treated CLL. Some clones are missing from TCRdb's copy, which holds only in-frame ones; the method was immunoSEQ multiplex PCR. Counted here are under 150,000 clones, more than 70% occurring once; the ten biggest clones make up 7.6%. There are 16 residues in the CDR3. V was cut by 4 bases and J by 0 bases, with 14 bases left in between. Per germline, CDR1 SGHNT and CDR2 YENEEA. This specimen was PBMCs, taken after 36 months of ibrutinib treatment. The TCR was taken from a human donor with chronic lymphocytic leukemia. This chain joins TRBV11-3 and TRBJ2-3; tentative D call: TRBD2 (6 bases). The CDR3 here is CASSYSGITSTDTQYF. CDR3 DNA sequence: TGTGCCAGCAGCTATAGCGGTATTACTAGCACAGATACGCAGTATTTT.